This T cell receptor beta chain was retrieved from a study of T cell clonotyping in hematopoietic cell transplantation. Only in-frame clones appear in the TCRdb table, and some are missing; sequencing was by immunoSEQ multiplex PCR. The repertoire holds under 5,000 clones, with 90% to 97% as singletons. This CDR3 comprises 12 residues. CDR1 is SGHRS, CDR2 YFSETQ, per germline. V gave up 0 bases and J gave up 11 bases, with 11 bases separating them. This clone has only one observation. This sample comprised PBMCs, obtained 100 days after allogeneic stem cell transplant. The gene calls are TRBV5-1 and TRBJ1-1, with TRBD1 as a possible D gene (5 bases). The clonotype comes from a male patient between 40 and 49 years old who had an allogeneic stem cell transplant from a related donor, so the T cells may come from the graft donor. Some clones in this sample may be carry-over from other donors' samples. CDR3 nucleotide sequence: TGCGCCAGCAGCTTGGAAAGGGGAGAGGCTTTCTTT. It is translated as CASSLERGEAFF.